What follows is one T cell receptor (beta chain) and its context. Its cognate antigen is unknown. Sampled blood was obtained at baseline, cycle 4 day 1, and cycle 7 day 1. The data were obtained in a study of OX40 agonist ivuxolimab in advanced cancers. Study details: Treatment received earlier with anti-PD-1, anti-PD-L1 or anti-CTLA-4 agents was allowed, and over 35% had some.

General study results and limits: Researchers report that CD8+ T cells had, on average, more expanded clones than CD4+. CD4+ and CD8+ T cells in blood underwent clonal expansion by week 6 at 0.1 to 3.0 mg/kg.

The data were produced by immunoSEQ multiplex PCR, yet TCRdb's version contains in-frame clones alone and is incomplete. The repertoire has roughly 34,000 clones, under 85% of them found once; the top ten carry approximately 19%. Germline assignment: CDR1 SGHTA and CDR2 FQGNSA. J gave up 5 bases and V 5 bases, and 7 bases lay outside the gene matches. CDR3 length: 15 amino acids. V usage is TRBV7-2 and J usage is TRBJ2-1, with TRBD2 matching over 9 bases. The source material was CD4+ or CD8+ T cells sorted from blood, sampled in a trial of the OX40 agonist ivuxolimab. The source is an adult with an advanced solid tumor such as melanoma, head and neck, liver or kidney cancer. CDR3 DNA sequence: TGTGCCAGCAGCACCGGGACTAGCCCAAACAATGAGCAGTTCTTC. Its translation is CASSTGTSPNNEQFF.